Following are 26 T cell receptor beta chains from one sample sequenced in a study of CD8+ T cells in alopecia areata. Extraction of RNA preceded its reverse transcription into cDNA, which served as the sequencing template. The repertoire was sequenced with immunoSEQ multiplex PCR; TCRdb's copy has only in-frame clones and lacks some. This table has 130,000 to 150,000 clones, about half appearing once. The sequences come from CD4+ T cells sorted from blood, collected at week 0. Every receptor here comes from a human donor with alopecia areata.

The chain carries TRBV9 and TRBJ2-2; D may be TRBD2 (5 bases). V lost 0 bases to trimming and J lost 0 bases, with 9 bases between them. The length of the CDR3 is 16 residues. Germline V gene lookup returns CDR1 SGDLS and CDR2 YYNGEE. CDR3 sequence (DNA): TGTGCCAGCAGCGTAGGTATAGCGCCGAACACCGGGGAGCTGTTTTTT. Protein sequence: CASSVGIAPNTGELFF.

The V and J genes are TRBV5-4 and TRBJ1-1, with D possibly TRBD1 on 5 matching bases. The V gene's germline CDR1 is SGHNT and CDR2 YYREEE (reference sequence). V shed 3 bases and J shed 1 base, with 10 bases lying between them. This CDR3 comprises 14 residues. The CDR3 DNA is TGTGCCAGCAGCTCTATCACAGGGAACACTGAAGCTTTCTTT. Residues: CASSSITGNTEAFF.

The V and J genes are TRBV29-1 and TRBJ2-7; either TRBD1 or TRBD2 may supply D (7 bases each). The V and J ends lost 8 bases and 4 bases respectively, with 27 bases between them. Germline V gives CDR1 SQVTM, CDR2 ANQGSEA. The CDR3 spans 16 residues. CDR3 nucleotide sequence: TGCAGCCTTGGGAGGGGGCACCGAGACTTGTTTTACGAGCAGTACTTC. Encoded protein: CSLGRGHRDLFYEQYF.

The V gene is TRBV9, the J gene TRBJ2-5, with D possibly TRBD1 on 6 matching bases. The CDR3 runs to 15 residues. Deletions cut 0 bases from V and 1 base from J, with 10 bases between. Looked up from germline, CDR1 is SGDLS and CDR2 is YYNGEE. The CDR3 DNA follows: TGTGCCAGCAGCGTAGGAGGGGGAGCCCAAGAGACCCAGTACTTC. The encoded protein is CASSVGGGAQETQYF.

In its sample, this clone was seen a few times. The chain employs TRBV30 and TRBJ1-1, with a weak D call TRBD1 (5 bases). The CDR3 sequence is 13 residues long. V was shortened by 4 bases and J by 1 base, with 10 bases between the two germline ends. CDR1 is GTSNPN and CDR2 is SVGIG in the germline V gene (reference sequence). CDR3 residues: CAWTWGENTEAFF. The CDR3, as DNA: TGTGCCTGGACCTGGGGGGAGAACACTGAAGCTTTCTTT.

The J gene is TRBJ2-5, the V gene TRBV5-4; D not resolved. CDR3 length: 14 amino acids. V was pared by 1 base and J by 5 bases, with 12 bases between. CDR1 is SGHNT, CDR2 YYREEE, per germline (reference sequence). The CDR3 here is CASSLKGNAETQYF. DNA for the CDR3: TGTGCCAGCAGCTTGAAAGGGAACGCGGAGACCCAGTACTTC.

This clone was seen a handful of times. This chain connects TRBV2 to TRBJ1-5; D remains unclear. Germline V lookup: CDR1 SNHLY, CDR2 FYNNEI. CDR3 length: 15 residues. Trimming removed 2 bases at V and 7 bases at J, with 15 bases between. The CDR3 protein is CASSERRREGQPQHF. The CDR3 DNA reads as TGTGCCAGCAGTGAACGACGTAGGGAAGGCCAGCCCCAGCATTTT.

This rearrangement joins TRBV29-1 to TRBJ2-3; D unclear. The CDR3 length is 13 residues. In germline, CDR1 is SQVTM, CDR2 ANQGSEA. Trimming pared 4 bases from V and 0 bases from J, leaving 8 bases between. The CDR3 DNA follows: TGCAGCGTTGGGGCCAGTAGCACAGATACGCAGTATTTT. Translating it yields CSVGASSTDTQYF.

This clone came up a few times. The CDR3 DNA reads TGTGCCAGCAGTGTCGACAGGGGCCGCTCTGGAAACACCATATATTTT. Translated: CASSVDRGRSGNTIYF. This chain connects TRBV2 to TRBJ1-3; 8 positions agree with TRBD1. Per germline, CDR1 SNHLY and CDR2 FYNNEI. This CDR3 has 16 amino acids. The V gene end was trimmed by 4 bases and the J gene end by 0 bases; junction bases not matched to a gene: 5.

V usage is TRBV23-1 and J usage is TRBJ2-5, with TRBD2 matching 16 bases. The DNA end is more similar to TRBJ2-7, so the J call may be wrong. TRBV23-1 is an ORF for which the function is uncertain. The CDR3 has 22 amino acids. This CDR3 is CASSLPFLDTGLAGGSSYEQYF. CDR3 bases: TGCGCCAGCAGTCTGCCCTTCTTGGATACGGGACTAGCGGGAGGGAGCTCCTACGAGCAGTACTTC.

V and J are TRBV30 and TRBJ2-5; D is possibly TRBD1 (5 bases). Trimming stripped 4 bases from V and 5 bases from J, with 14 bases between. The CDR3 length is 13 residues. Germline CDR1 GTSNPN, CDR2 SVGIG (reference sequence). CDR3 loop: CAWNPPGMETQYF. CDR3 bases: TGTGCCTGGAACCCCCCAGGGATGGAGACCCAGTACTTC. The whole variable domain, filled in from reference TRBV30 and TRBJ2-5, reads SQTIHQWPATLVQPVGSPLSLECTVEGTSNPNLYWYRQAAGRGLQLLFYSVGIGQISSEVPQNLSASRPQDRQFILSSKKLLLSDSGFYLCAWNPPGMETQYFGPGTRLLVL.

The J gene is TRBJ2-7, the V gene TRBV10-3; 8 positions match TRBD2. V shed 7 bases, J shed 5 bases, and the junction held 7 bases outside the gene matches. Germline V CDR1 and CDR2: ENHRY, SYGVKD. The CDR3 has 13 amino acids. The CDR3 coding sequence is TGTGCCATCACCGGGGCGGGAGGTGACGAGCAGTACTTC. It is translated as CAITGAGGDEQYF.

The chain is built from TRBV4-1 and TRBJ2-7; D is ambiguous. The CDR3 sequence is 14 residues long. Germline V lookup: CDR1 MGHRA, CDR2 YSYEKL. The ends were cut back, 1 base at V and 1 base at J, with 8 bases in the middle. CDR3 in DNA: TGCGCCAGCAGCCAAGGATGGGGATCCTACGAGCAGTACTTC. Amino acids: CASSQGWGSYEQYF.

The V call is TRBV6-5, the J call TRBJ1-2; 7 bases are shared with TRBD1. J lost 0 bases, V lost 6 bases, and 4 bases had no gene match. The CDR3 runs 14 residues. Germline CDR1 MNHEY, CDR2 SVGAGI. This CDR3 is CASRGTAANYGYTF. The CDR3 nucleotides read TGTGCCAGCAGGGGGACAGCAGCTAACTATGGCTACACCTTC.

This clone was counted between two and nine times. This chain connects TRBV5-1 to TRBJ2-5; perhaps TRBD2 as D (5 bases). Germline lookup yields CDR1 SGHRS and CDR2 YFSETQ. CDR3 length: 13 residues. The germline V and J ends were trimmed by 5 bases and 2 bases, with 10 bases remaining between them. CDR3 nucleotide sequence: TGCGCCAGCAGGGCCGGGAATCAAGAGACCCAGTACTTC. It specifies CASRAGNQETQYF.

This chain joins TRBV25-1 and TRBJ2-3; 10 bases match TRBD2. Germline CDR1 and CDR2: MGHDK and SYGVNS. The CDR3 is 16 residues long. J was trimmed by 5 bases and V by 3 bases; bases with no gene match: 8. CDR3 sequence (DNA): TGTGCCAGCAGTGATCCAGCGGGAGGGCAAGGAGATACGCAGTATTTT. Protein product: CASSDPAGGQGDTQYF.

This clone was detected only once. The J gene is TRBJ1-2, the V gene TRBV29-1, with unresolved D. V dropped 5 bases and J dropped 5 bases, with 6 bases sitting between them. This CDR3 is built from 10 residues. Germline values: CDR1 SQVTM, CDR2 ANQGSEA. CDR3 sequence reads: CSVLGYGYTF. Written as DNA, the CDR3 is TGCAGCGTTCTGGGGTATGGCTACACCTTC.

The chain recombines TRBV4-3 with TRBJ2-1, with TRBD2 matching 7 bases. Germline-derived CDR1 and CDR2 are LGHNA and YSLEER. The CDR3 has 15 residues. V lost 0 bases, J lost 9 bases, and 8 bases stayed unmatched. The CDR3 coding sequence is TGCGCCAGCAGCCAAGATCGGCGGGGGAGGGGTGAGCAGTTCTTC. This encodes CASSQDRRGRGEQFF.

This clone was picked up a small number of times. The chain links TRBV11-2 to TRBJ2-2; D is perhaps TRBD1 (5 bases). V was trimmed by 0 bases and J by 6 bases, leaving 8 bases between them. The CDR3 totals 14 residues. CDR1 SGHAT and CDR2 FQNNGV come from the germline V gene. DNA of the CDR3: TGTGCCAGCAGCTTAGATCAGGGCGCCGGGGAGCTGTTTTTT. It yields the protein CASSLDQGAGELFF.

This clone was seen a handful of times. This chain uses TRBV10-3 with TRBJ2-7; tentative D call: TRBD1 (5 bases). Germline CDR1 is ENHRY and CDR2 is SYGVKD. The CDR3 runs 11 residues. Trimming cost V 8 bases and J 2 bases, with 7 bases left between them. In nucleotides, the CDR3 is TGTGCCATCGGACAAACCTACGAGCAGTACTTC. This sequence encodes CAIGQTYEQYF.

The CDR3 sequence is CASSRIRAGSVNEQFF. The CDR3, as DNA: TGTGCCAGCAGCCGAATAAGGGCGGGGAGTGTTAATGAGCAGTTCTTC. The genes are TRBV6-6 and TRBJ2-1; tentatively, D is TRBD2 (6 bases). Trimming removed 6 bases from V and 7 bases from J, with 22 bases in between. Germline loops: CDR1 MNHNY, CDR2 SVGAGI (reference sequence). The CDR3 is 16 residues long.

This chain uses TRBV29-1 with TRBJ2-7; a weak D match, TRBD1 (5 bases). Germline V gives CDR1 SQVTM, CDR2 ANQGSEA. CDR3 length: 13 residues. V dropped 8 bases and J dropped 3 bases, with 17 bases sitting between them. CDR3: CSIIGAPDYEQYF. In DNA, the CDR3 is TGCAGCATAATTGGGGCTCCTGACTACGAGCAGTACTTC.

The gene calls are TRBV6-5 and TRBJ2-7, with 9 bases fitting TRBD1. CDR1 is MNHEY and CDR2 is SVGAGI in the germline V gene. This CDR3 contains 13 residues. V lost 6 bases and J lost 7; bases outside the gene matches: 7. The DNA for the CDR3 is TGTGCCAGCAGACTACAGGGGGCAGGGGAGCAGTACTTC. It is translated as CASRLQGAGEQYF.

V is TRBV29-1 and J is TRBJ2-3, with D perhaps matching TRBD1 or TRBD2 (5 bases each). V dropped 8 bases and J dropped 6 bases, with 12 bases sitting between them. Germline V gene lookup returns CDR1 SQVTM and CDR2 ANQGSEA. This CDR3 contains 11 residues. CDR3 nucleotides: TGCAGCTCCTTTTGGGGGGATACGCAGTATTTT. Its translation is CSSFWGDTQYF.

The V and J genes are TRBV5-1 and TRBJ2-3; 10 bases agree with TRBD2. The germline V gene has CDR1 SGHRS and CDR2 YFSETQ. With 1 base clipped from V and 1 base from J, the junction kept 9 bases outside the gene matches. The CDR3 is 18 amino acids. The CDR3 loop is CASSLRTSGTDRTDTQYF. The DNA for the CDR3 is TGCGCCAGCAGCTTGCGGACTAGCGGAACGGATCGCACAGATACGCAGTATTTT. The variable domain in full, completed from reference TRBV5-1 and TRBJ2-3, reads KAGVTQTPRYLIKTRGQQVTLSCSPISGHRSVSWYQQTPGQGLQFLFEYFSETQRNKGNFPGRFSGRQFSNSRSEMNVSTLELGDSALYLCASSLRTSGTDRTDTQYFGPGTRLTVL.

The V and J genes are TRBV30 and TRBJ2-7; D not resolved. The ends were cut back, 3 bases at V and 4 bases at J, with 10 bases in the middle. Germline lookup yields CDR1 GTSNPN and CDR2 SVGIG (reference sequence). This CDR3 has 12 residues. CDR3 nucleotide sequence: TGTGCCTGGAGGGGAAACGTTTACGAGCAGTACTTC. It specifies CAWRGNVYEQYF. The complete variable domain, with remaining parts taken from reference TRBV30 and TRBJ2-7, reads SQTIHQWPATLVQPVGSPLSLECTVEGTSNPNLYWYRQAAGRGLQLLFYSVGIGQISSEVPQNLSASRPQDRQFILSSKKLLLSDSGFYLCAWRGNVYEQYFGPGTRLTVT.